The sequence of this T cell receptor (beta chain) was determined in a study of T cell responses to AZD1222 COVID-19 vaccine. This table comes from immunoSEQ multiplex PCR, and its TCRdb copy is limited to in-frame clones, with some not included. The profile shows about 39,000 clones, roughly 88% of them singletons. Germline CDR1 reads MNHEY; CDR2 reads SVGAGI. The CDR3 contains 12 residues. V gave up 5 bases and J gave up 9 bases; unmatched junction bases: 3. The TCR comes from an adult who received the MenACWY meningococcal vaccine as a control. This chain joins TRBV6-5 and TRBJ1-1, with 10 bases lining up with TRBD1. This sample comprised peripheral blood, obtained 28 days after the second dose of the MenACWY control vaccine. The CDR3 coding sequence is TGTGCCAGCAGTACGGGACAGGGGAAAGCTTTCTTT. This gives the protein CASSTGQGKAFF.